Presented here are 29 T cell receptor beta chains from one specimen sequenced in a study of blood T cell repertoires in COVID-19. The assay was immunoSEQ multiplex PCR, and TCRdb's table has in-frame clones only and misses some. The profile shows fewer than 75,000 clones, around 87% of them singletons. The specimen sequenced was peripheral blood. Receptor source: a man aged 55 to 70 with active or convalescent COVID-19.

This sequence joins TRBV7-9 and TRBJ1-1, with 8 nucleotides matching TRBD1. Germline V gene sequence: CDR1 SEHNR, CDR2 FQNEAQ (reference sequence). Germline trimming cut 1 base from V and 8 bases from J; bases unmatched to any gene: 9. This CDR3 has 15 residues. CDR3 residues: CASSLEPITGGEAFF. DNA of the CDR3: TGTGCCAGCAGCTTAGAGCCCATCACAGGGGGAGAAGCTTTCTTT. Full variable domain (outside the CDR3, taken from reference TRBV7-9 and TRBJ1-1): DTGVSQNPRHKITKRGQNVTFRCDPISEHNRLYWYRQTLGQGPEFLTYFQNEAQLEKSRLLSDRFSAERPKGSFSTLEIQRTEQGDSAMYLCASSLEPITGGEAFFGQGTRLTVV.

The genes are TRBV25-1 and TRBJ1-1, with D tentatively TRBD1 (5 bases). Germline CDR1 and CDR2: MGHDK and SYGVNS. V lost 8 bases and J 2 bases, leaving 12 bases between the germline ends. The CDR3 covers 13 residues. Here the CDR3 reads CASGRGGNTEAFF. CDR3 DNA: TGTGCCAGCGGGAGGGGCGGTAACACTGAAGCTTTCTTT.

The genes are TRBV10-3 and TRBJ2-5; 7 nucleotides align to TRBD1. The CDR3 is made up of 14 amino acids. Germline CDR1 is ENHRY and CDR2 is SYGVKD. The V segment lost 2 bases and the J segment 4 bases; nucleotides outside the gene matches: 4. The CDR3 is CAISEAAGGETQYF. CDR3 DNA: TGTGCCATCAGTGAGGCCGCAGGGGGAGAGACCCAGTACTTC.

The chain uses TRBV6-1 and TRBJ2-7; 12 nucleotides agree with TRBD1. Germline V CDR1 and CDR2: MNHNS, SASEGT. The junction had 4 bases not matched to a gene; V was cut back by 3 bases and J by 4 bases. The CDR3 sequence is 15 residues long. The CDR3 sequence: CASSDPGQGAYEQYF. DNA of the CDR3: TGTGCCAGCAGTGACCCGGGACAGGGGGCGTACGAGCAGTACTTC.

The rearrangement links TRBV11-2 to TRBJ1-4; maybe TRBD1 (5 bases). The germline V gene encodes CDR1 SGHAT and CDR2 FQNNGV. With 1 base removed from V and 6 bases from J, the gap between germline ends came to 15 bases. There are 16 residues in the CDR3. The CDR3: CASSLGSKGVDEKLFF. As DNA, the CDR3 is TGTGCCAGCAGCTTAGGGAGTAAAGGGGTGGATGAAAAACTGTTTTTT.

V usage is TRBV7-2 and J usage is TRBJ2-2; D perhaps matches TRBD1 (5 bases). The CDR3 extends over 14 amino acids. V lost 1 base and J 6 bases, leaving 9 bases between the germline ends. From germline, CDR1 is SGHTA and CDR2 FQGNSA. The CDR3 nucleotides read TGTGCCAGCAGCTTAGTCAGGGCCCCCGGGGAGCTGTTTTTT. It is translated as CASSLVRAPGELFF.

V usage is TRBV7-2 and J usage is TRBJ1-6; D perhaps matches TRBD1 (6 bases). This CDR3 region has 15 residues. The V end lost 5 bases, the J end lost 7 bases, and 15 bases lay between the germline ends. CDR1 SGHTA and CDR2 FQGNSA come from the germline V gene. The CDR3 loop reads CASSPRGGHNSPLHF. The DNA for the CDR3 is TGTGCCAGCAGCCCCCGGGGGGGGCACAATTCACCCCTCCACTTT.

This clone came up a few times. The genes are TRBV3-1 (or the pseudogene TRBV3-2) and TRBJ2-2; D might be TRBD2 (6 bases). The V and J ends lost 6 bases and 6 bases respectively, with 20 bases between them. The germline V gene has CDR1 LGHDT and CDR2 YNNKEL (reference sequence). The length of the CDR3 is 16 residues. CDR3 coding DNA: TGTGCCAGCAGTTTTCAGGGAGGTGTTTATTCCGGGGAGCTGTTTTTT. The encoded protein is CASSFQGGVYSGELFF.

This rearrangement joins TRBV4-2 to TRBJ2-7; no reliable D call. Deletions cut 1 base from V and 2 bases from J, with 6 bases between. Germline CDR1 and CDR2: LGHNA and YNFKEQ. CDR3 length equals 13 residues. The DNA for the CDR3 is TGTGCCAGCAGCCAAGTTGGAGCCTACGAGCAGTACTTC. Its translation is CASSQVGAYEQYF.

This chain connects TRBV19 to TRBJ1-5, with 7 bases identical to TRBD1. The ends lost 5 bases at V and 4 bases at J; junction bases unmatched: 8. Germline V gene data show CDR1 as LNHDA and CDR2 as SQIVND (reference sequence). The CDR3 spans 15 residues. CDR3 coding DNA: TGTGCCAGTAGTCTCCAGGGGACAGTGAATCAGCCCCAGCATTTT. Translation: CASSLQGTVNQPQHF.

CDR3 protein: CASSTGQVLNTEAFF. The CDR3 DNA sequence: TGTGCCAGCAGTACCGGACAGGTACTGAACACTGAAGCTTTCTTT. The chain employs TRBV27 and TRBJ1-1; 7 bases are a match to TRBD1. The junction had 6 bases not matched to a gene; V was cut back by 5 bases and J by 0 bases. Germline values: CDR1 MNHEY, CDR2 SMNVEV (reference sequence). The CDR3 has 15 residues.

The V call is TRBV24-1, the J call TRBJ1-2; the D gene is possibly TRBD1 (5 bases). Germline V gene data show CDR1 as KGHDR and CDR2 as SFDVKD. V was clipped by 7 bases and J by 3 bases, with 14 bases between them. The length of the CDR3 is 14 residues. DNA of the CDR3: TGTGCCACCAGGGGGACCGGGACTGACTATGGCTACACCTTC. Protein: CATRGTGTDYGYTF.

There are a few counts of this clone. The V and J genes are TRBV7-9 and TRBJ2-7; D gene ambiguous. The CDR3 length is 14 residues. From germline, CDR1 is SEHNR and CDR2 FQNEAQ (reference sequence). Trimming removed 7 bases from V and 3 bases from J, with 16 bases in between. The CDR3 sequence is CASNPGTGHYEQYF. The CDR3 DNA follows: TGTGCCAGCAACCCCGGTACTGGGCACTACGAGCAGTACTTC.

In nucleotides, the CDR3 is TGTGCCTGGAGTGTTGGGACAGTTAATTCACCCCTCCACTTT. Amino acid sequence: CAWSVGTVNSPLHF. The genes are TRBV30 and TRBJ1-6; 7 bases line up with TRBD1. V was pared by 0 bases and J by 6 bases, with 2 bases of the junction left unmatched. The CDR3 spans 14 residues. Germline CDR1 reads GTSNPN; CDR2 reads SVGIG (reference sequence).

The chain combines TRBV18 with TRBJ2-2; 8 positions agree with TRBD1. Germline V gene lookup returns CDR1 KGHSH and CDR2 LQKENI. This CDR3 has 15 residues. The ends lost 2 bases at V and 4 bases at J; junction bases unmatched: 3. CDR3 protein: CASSPGRGRTGELFF. CDR3 DNA sequence: TGTGCCAGCTCACCAGGCAGGGGGCGCACCGGGGAGCTGTTTTTT.

The chain employs TRBV5-1 and TRBJ1-4, with 9 bases identical to TRBD1. The CDR3 has 14 amino acids. The junction had 5 bases not matched to a gene; V was cut back by 4 bases and J by 7 bases. The germline V gene encodes CDR1 SGHRS and CDR2 YFSETQ. CDR3 coding DNA: TGCGCCAGCAGCGGGACAGGGCTGGTTGAAAAACTGTTTTTT. Translation: CASSGTGLVEKLFF.

The chain uses TRBV7-2 and TRBJ1-4; D remains ambiguous. Deletions cut 1 base from V and 1 base from J, with 7 bases between. This CDR3 is built from 15 residues. The germline V gene encodes CDR1 SGHTA and CDR2 FQGNSA. This CDR3 is CASSLVRVTNEKLFF. The CDR3 coding sequence is TGTGCCAGCAGCTTAGTACGGGTAACTAATGAAAAACTGTTTTTT.

This clone was seen just once. The chain combines TRBV18 with TRBJ2-7; 11 nucleotides match TRBD1. The CDR3 extends over 16 amino acids. CDR1 KGHSH and CDR2 LQKENI come from the germline V gene. Trimming cost V 3 bases and J 7 bases; bases outside gene matches: 11. As DNA, the CDR3 is TGTGCCAGCTCACCTTCCACCACCGGGACAGGGGGGGAGCAGTACTTC. Translated: CASSPSTTGTGGEQYF.

The chain recombines TRBV4-1 with TRBJ1-3; D gene unclear. Per germline, CDR1 MGHRA and CDR2 YSYEKL. The CDR3 contains 13 residues. V lost 0 bases, J lost 5 bases, and 5 bases lay in between. The CDR3 loop is CASSQEYRNTIYF. The CDR3 DNA is TGCGCCAGCAGCCAAGAATATCGAAACACCATATATTTT.

This clone was counted a few times. The chain has TRBV27 and TRBJ2-6; D not certain. The CDR3 totals 17 residues. Germline V CDR1 and CDR2: MNHEY, SMNVEV (reference sequence). Trimming shortened V by 2 bases and J by 0 bases, and 11 bases separated the two germline ends. The CDR3 DNA is TGTGCCAGCAGTTTAGTGATAGACACCTCTGGGGCCAACGTCCTGACTTTC. Translating gives CASSLVIDTSGANVLTF. Complete variable domain (other parts from reference TRBV27 and TRBJ2-6): EAQVTQNPRYLITVTGKKLTVTCSQNMNHEYMSWYRQDPGLGLRQIYYSMNVEVTDKGDVPEGYKVSRKEKRNFPLILESPSPNQTSLYFCASSLVIDTSGANVLTFGAGSRLTVL.

The rearrangement joins TRBV6-5 to TRBJ1-4, with D perhaps matching TRBD1 (6 bases). Germline V gene data show CDR1 as MNHEY and CDR2 as SVGAGI. This CDR3 is 13 amino acids long. The germline V and J ends were trimmed by 11 bases and 5 bases, with 15 bases remaining between them. Here the CDR3 DNA reads TGTGCCTCATGGGGAGGGGGGAATGAAAAACTGTTTTTT. It codes for CASWGGGNEKLFF.

The chain couples TRBV6-5 to TRBJ1-5, with 7 nucleotides matching TRBD1. There are 15 residues in the CDR3. The junction had 6 bases not matched to a gene; V was cut back by 6 bases and J by 1 base. Per the germline V gene, CDR1 is MNHEY and CDR2 is SVGAGI. CDR3 in amino acids: CASSGSGGSNQPQHF. CDR3 DNA sequence: TGTGCCAGCAGCGGTTCAGGGGGGAGCAATCAGCCCCAGCATTTT.

J is TRBJ2-3 and V is TRBV6-1; 13 bases map to TRBD2. The trim removed 4 bases at V and 4 bases at J, leaving 5 bases unmatched. Germline V gives CDR1 MNHNS, CDR2 SASEGT. The CDR3 extends over 16 amino acids. As DNA, the CDR3 is TGTGCCAGCAGTGCAACACTAGCGGGGGGGCCAGATACGCAGTATTTT. Its protein product is CASSATLAGGPDTQYF.

This chain links TRBV4-2 with TRBJ1-4, with D hard to call. CDR1 LGHNA and CDR2 YNFKEQ come from the germline V gene. The CDR3 has 16 amino acids. V lost 4 bases and J lost 0, with 12 bases in between. CDR3 sequence reads: CASSPKSSATNEKLFF. CDR3 nucleotide sequence: TGTGCCAGCAGCCCAAAATCTAGTGCAACTAATGAAAAACTGTTTTTT.

This clone is a singleton in its sample. This chain uses TRBV5-4 with TRBJ2-3, with D perhaps matching TRBD1 (5 bases). CDR3 length equals 16 residues. The V gene lost 3 bases and the J gene lost 0 bases, with 14 bases spanning the gap. CDR1 is SGHNT, CDR2 YYREEE, per germline (reference sequence). As DNA, the CDR3 is TGTGCCAGCAGCTCACAGGCCGCTACTAGCACAGATACGCAGTATTTT. Protein: CASSSQAATSTDTQYF.

The rearrangement links TRBV2 to TRBJ1-1, with TRBD1 matching 9 bases. V shed 4 bases and J 1 base; nucleotides not matched to a gene: 1. The CDR3 is 14 amino acids. Germline V gene lookup returns CDR1 SNHLY and CDR2 FYNNEI. DNA of the CDR3: TGTGCCAGCAGTGTGGACAGGGGGAACACTGAAGCTTTCTTT. Translating gives CASSVDRGNTEAFF. The whole variable domain, remainder taken from reference TRBV2 and TRBJ1-1, is EPEVTQTPSHQVTQMGQEVILRCVPISNHLYFYWYRQILGQKVEFLVSFYNNEISEKSEIFDDQFSVERPDGSNFTLKIRSTKLEDSAMYFCASSVDRGNTEAFFGQGTRLTVV.

V gene TRBV28 combines with J gene TRBJ1-1, with TRBD1 as a possible D gene (5 bases). CDR1 and CDR2 (germline): MDHEN, SYDVKM. V was cut by 5 bases and J by 0 bases, with 16 bases left in between. The CDR3 length is 16 residues. DNA of the CDR3: TGTGCCAGCAGTCGAGGTAACAGGATGATGAACACTGAAGCTTTCTTT. Protein sequence: CASSRGNRMMNTEAFF.

This rearrangement joins TRBV5-4 to TRBJ1-6, with D perhaps matching TRBD1 (5 bases). V lost 5 bases and J 10 bases, leaving 19 bases between the germline ends. This CDR3 is built from 15 residues. From germline, CDR1 is SGHNT and CDR2 YYREEE (reference sequence). The CDR3 DNA reads as TGTGCCAGCAGGGTGGCGGGGACCAGTGGGTCACCCCTCCACTTT. Encoded protein: CASRVAGTSGSPLHF.

This sequence joins TRBV6-5 and TRBJ1-2; perhaps TRBD1 as D (6 bases). Germline assignment: CDR1 MNHEY and CDR2 SVGAGI. The V gene lost 5 bases and the J gene lost 6 bases, with 16 bases spanning the gap. The CDR3 has 14 amino acids. The CDR3 bases are TGTGCCAGCAGTAAATCCGATACAGGGCATGGCTACACCTTC. Protein sequence: CASSKSDTGHGYTF.